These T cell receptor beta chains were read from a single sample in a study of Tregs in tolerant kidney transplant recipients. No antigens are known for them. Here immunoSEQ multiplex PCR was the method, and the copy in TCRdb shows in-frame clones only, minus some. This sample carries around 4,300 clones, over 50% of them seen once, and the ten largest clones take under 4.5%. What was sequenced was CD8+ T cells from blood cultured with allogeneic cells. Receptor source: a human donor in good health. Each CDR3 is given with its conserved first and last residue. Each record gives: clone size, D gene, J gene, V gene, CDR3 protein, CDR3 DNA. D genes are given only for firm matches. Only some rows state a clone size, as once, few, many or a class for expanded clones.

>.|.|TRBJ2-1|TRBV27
CASSLAGYNEQFF
TGTGCCAGCAGTTTAGCGGGTTACAATGAGCAGTTCTTC
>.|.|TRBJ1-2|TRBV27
CASSRMGYVAGPPNYGYTF
TGTGCCAGCAGTCGGATGGGATACGTCGCGGGGCCGCCTAACTATGGCTACACCTTC
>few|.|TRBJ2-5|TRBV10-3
CAISDGQAYRETQYF
TGTGCCATCAGTGATGGCCAGGCTTACAGGGAGACCCAGTACTTC
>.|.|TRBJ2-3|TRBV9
CASSVGMDTQYF
TGTGCCAGCAGCGTGGGGATGGATACGCAGTATTTT
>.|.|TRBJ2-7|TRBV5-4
CASSPVPALSSYEQYF
TGTGCCAGCAGCCCTGTCCCAGCCCTAAGCTCCTACGAGCAGTACTTC
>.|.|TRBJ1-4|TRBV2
CASSETFGEKLFF
TGTGCCAGCAGTGAAACGTTTGGTGAAAAACTGTTTTTT
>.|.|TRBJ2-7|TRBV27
CASRPLRSSYEQYF
TGTGCCAGCAGACCACTCAGGTCCTCCTACGAGCAGTACTTC
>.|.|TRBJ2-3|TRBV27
CASSPGRGTQYF
TGTGCCAGCAGCCCGGGGAGAGGTACGCAGTATTTT
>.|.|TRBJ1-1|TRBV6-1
CASSPRRVLDTEAFF
TGTGCCAGCAGTCCCCGCAGGGTATTGGACACTGAAGCTTTCTTT
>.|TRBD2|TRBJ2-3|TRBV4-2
CASSPEGSGGSDTQYF
TGTGCCAGCAGCCCGGAGGGTAGCGGGGGGTCAGATACGCAGTATTTT
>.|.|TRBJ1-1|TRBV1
CTSSQDRDRGSAFF
TGCACCAGCAGCCAAGACCGGGACAGGGGTTCAGCTTTCTTT
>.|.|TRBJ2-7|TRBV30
CAWNQGSSYEQYF
TGTGCCTGGAATCAGGGGAGCTCCTACGAGCAGTACTTC
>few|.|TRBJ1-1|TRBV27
CASSFGGNTEAFF
TGTGCCAGCAGTTTCGGGGGGAACACTGAAGCTTTCTTT
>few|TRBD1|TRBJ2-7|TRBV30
CAWSAGTGDYEQYF
TGTGCCTGGAGTGCAGGGACAGGGGACTACGAGCAGTACTTC
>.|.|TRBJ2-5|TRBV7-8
CASSFGDWYQETQYF
TGTGCCAGCAGCTTCGGGGACTGGTACCAAGAGACCCAGTACTTC
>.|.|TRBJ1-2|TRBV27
CATREWRGYTF
TGTGCCACCAGGGAGTGGAGAGGCTACACCTTC
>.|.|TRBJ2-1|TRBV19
CASSLGGGYNEQFF
TGTGCCAGTAGTCTCGGGGGAGGATACAATGAGCAGTTCTTC
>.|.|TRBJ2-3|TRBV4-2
CASSQDSPSSDTQYF
TGTGCCAGCAGCCAAGATTCTCCCAGTTCGGATACGCAGTATTTT
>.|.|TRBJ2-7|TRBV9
CASSVGGLVHEQYF
TGTGCCAGCAGCGTAGGGGGGCTGGTCCACGAGCAGTACTTC
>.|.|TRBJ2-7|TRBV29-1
CSVETGGLEQYF
TGCAGCGTTGAGACGGGTGGTCTCGAGCAGTACTTC
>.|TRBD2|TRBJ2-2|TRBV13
CASSSSGRELFF
TGTGCCAGCAGCTCTAGCGGGAGAGAGCTGTTTTTT
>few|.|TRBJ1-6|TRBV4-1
CASSQAPPADYNSPLHF
TGCGCCAGCAGCCAAGCGCCCCCGGCGGACTATAATTCACCCCTCCACTTT
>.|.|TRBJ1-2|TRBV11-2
CASSLVPEPHYGYTF
TGTGCCAGCAGCTTAGTTCCAGAGCCCCACTATGGCTACACCTTC
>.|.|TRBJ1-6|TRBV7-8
CASSLKIPYGNSPLHF
TGTGCCAGCAGCTTAAAGATCCCGTACGGGAATTCACCCCTCCACTTT
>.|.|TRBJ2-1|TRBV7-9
CASSLGNEQFF
TGTGCCAGCAGCTTGGGCAATGAGCAGTTCTTC
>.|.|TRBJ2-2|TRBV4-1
CASSQEGSGELFF
TGCGCCAGCAGCCAAGAAGGGAGCGGGGAGCTGTTTTTT
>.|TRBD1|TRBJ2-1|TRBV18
CASSVQGAYSEQFF
TGTGCCAGCTCAGTACAGGGGGCGTACAGTGAGCAGTTCTTC
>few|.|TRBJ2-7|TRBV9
CASSHQGGFYEQYF
TGTGCCAGCAGCCATCAGGGGGGGTTCTACGAGCAGTACTTC
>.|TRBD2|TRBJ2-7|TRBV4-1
CASSQDWTSGVEQYF
TGCGCCAGCAGCCAAGATTGGACTAGCGGCGTAGAGCAGTACTTC
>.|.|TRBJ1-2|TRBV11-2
CASSLGTYGYTF
TGTGCCAGCAGCTTAGGGACTTATGGCTACACCTTC
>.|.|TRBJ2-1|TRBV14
CASSQGWVNAEEQFF
TGTGCCAGCAGCCAGGGCTGGGTTAACGCGGAAGAGCAGTTCTTC
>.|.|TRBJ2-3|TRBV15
CATSRRRAGPRTDTQYF
TGTGCCACCAGCAGACGCCGGGCGGGACCACGCACAGATACGCAGTATTTT
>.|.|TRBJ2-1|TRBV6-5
CARGTPGEQFF
TGTGCCAGAGGGACTCCGGGGGAGCAGTTCTTC
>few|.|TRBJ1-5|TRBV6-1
CASSDLVDERNQPQHF
TGTGCCAGCAGTGATTTGGTGGACGAAAGAAATCAGCCCCAGCATTTT
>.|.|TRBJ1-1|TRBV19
CASSIGGAANTEAFF
TGTGCCAGTAGTATAGGCGGGGCAGCGAACACTGAAGCTTTCTTT
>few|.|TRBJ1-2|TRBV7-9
CASSHRDAPNGYTF
TGTGCCAGCAGCCATAGGGATGCCCCAAACGGCTACACCTTC
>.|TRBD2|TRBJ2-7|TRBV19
CASSMGLASYEQYF
TGTGCCAGTAGTATGGGACTAGCCTCCTACGAGCAGTACTTC
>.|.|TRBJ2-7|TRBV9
CASSGLSSYEQYF
TGTGCCAGCAGCGGTCTTAGTTCCTACGAGCAGTACTTC
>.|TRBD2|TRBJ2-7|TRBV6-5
CASSPLGGSSYEQYF
TGTGCCAGCAGCCCTCTGGGCGGGAGCTCCTACGAGCAGTACTTC
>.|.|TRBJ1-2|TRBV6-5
CASSPDIPGDYGYTF
TGTGCCAGCAGCCCTGACATTCCCGGGGACTATGGCTACACCTTC
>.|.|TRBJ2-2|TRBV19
CASSLWGVRNTGELFF
TGTGCCAGTTCCCTTTGGGGGGTGCGGAACACCGGGGAGCTGTTTTTT
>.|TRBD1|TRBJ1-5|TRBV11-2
CASSYPGQGANQPQHF
TGTGCCAGCAGCTATCCGGGACAGGGGGCGAATCAGCCCCAGCATTTT
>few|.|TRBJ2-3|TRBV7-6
CATGEFLGTDTQYF
TGTGCCACTGGGGAGTTTCTGGGCACAGATACGCAGTATTTT
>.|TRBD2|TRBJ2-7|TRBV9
CASSVAGAGGYEQYF
TGTGCCAGCAGCGTAGCTGGAGCGGGGGGCTACGAGCAGTACTTC
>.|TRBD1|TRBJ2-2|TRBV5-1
CASSFLPRDRGWAGPNTGELFF
TGCGCCAGCAGCTTCCTTCCCCGGGACAGGGGTTGGGCGGGACCGAACACCGGGGAGCTGTTTTTT
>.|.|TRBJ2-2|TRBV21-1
CASSSLAGGHTGELFF
TGTGCCAGCAGCAGCCTAGCGGGGGGTCACACCGGGGAGCTGTTTTTT
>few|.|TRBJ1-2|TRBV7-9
CASRPRGGSQYGYTF
TGTGCCAGCCGCCCCCGGGGAGGGTCCCAATATGGCTACACCTTC
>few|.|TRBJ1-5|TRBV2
CASSEWIYQPQHF
TGTGCCAGCAGTGAATGGATCTATCAGCCCCAGCATTTT
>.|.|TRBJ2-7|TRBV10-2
CASTPGGREQYF
TGCGCCAGCACCCCAGGGGGGAGGGAGCAGTACTTC
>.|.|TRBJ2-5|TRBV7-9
CASSFRTPFGATQYF
TGTGCCAGCAGCTTCCGGACCCCCTTCGGTGCGACCCAGTACTTC
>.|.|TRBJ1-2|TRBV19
CASSIDLGQGTYGYTF
TGTGCCAGTAGTATAGATCTTGGGCAGGGCACCTATGGCTACACCTTC
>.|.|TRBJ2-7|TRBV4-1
CASSQDRWESYEQYF
TGCGCCAGCAGCCAAGACCGATGGGAGAGTTACGAGCAGTACTTC
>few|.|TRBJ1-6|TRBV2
CASSEEIRQIDSPLHF
TGTGCCAGCAGTGAAGAAATAAGGCAAATTGATTCACCCCTCCACTTT
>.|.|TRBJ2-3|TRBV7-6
CASSWAVSSTDTQYF
TGTGCCAGCAGCTGGGCGGTTTCTAGCACAGATACGCAGTATTTT
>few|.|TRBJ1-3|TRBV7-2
CASSLSGISGNTIYF
TGTGCCAGCAGCTTATCAGGGATCTCTGGAAACACCATATATTTT
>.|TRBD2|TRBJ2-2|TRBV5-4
CASSQEEGLDPGELFF
TGTGCCAGCAGCCAAGAGGAGGGACTAGATCCCGGGGAGCTGTTTTTT
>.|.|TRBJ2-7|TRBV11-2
CASSFVGKRTGEQYF
TGTGCCAGCAGCTTTGTCGGGAAGAGGACCGGCGAGCAGTACTTC